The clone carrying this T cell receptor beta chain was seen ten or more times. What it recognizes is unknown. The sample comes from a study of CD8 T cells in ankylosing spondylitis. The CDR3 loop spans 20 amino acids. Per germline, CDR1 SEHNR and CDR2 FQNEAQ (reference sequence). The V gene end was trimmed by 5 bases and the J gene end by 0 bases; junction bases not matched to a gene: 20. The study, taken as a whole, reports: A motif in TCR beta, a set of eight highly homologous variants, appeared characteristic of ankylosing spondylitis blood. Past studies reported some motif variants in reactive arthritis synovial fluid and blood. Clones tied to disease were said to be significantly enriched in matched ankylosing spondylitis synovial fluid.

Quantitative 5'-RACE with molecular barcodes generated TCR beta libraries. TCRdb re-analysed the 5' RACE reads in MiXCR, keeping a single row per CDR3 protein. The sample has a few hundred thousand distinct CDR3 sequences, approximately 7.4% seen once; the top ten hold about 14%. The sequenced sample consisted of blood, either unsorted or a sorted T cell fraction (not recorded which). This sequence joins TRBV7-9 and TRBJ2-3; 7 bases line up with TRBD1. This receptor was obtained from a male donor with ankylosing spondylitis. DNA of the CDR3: TGTGCCAGCAGCGCACCCGAGCGGACAGGAGGCTGGAAAAGCACAGATACGCAGTATTTT. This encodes CASSAPERTGGWKSTDTQYF.